The subject of this entry is one T cell receptor (beta chain). Single viable CD3+CD4+CD8-CD45RO+ cells were sorted as the memory CD4+ T cells. Assay: immunoSEQ multiplex PCR; the TCRdb copy retains only in-frame clones and omits some. The repertoire holds roughly 67,000 clones, with about 78% as singletons. This entry comes from a study of memory CD4+ T cells and cytomegalovirus serostatus. CDR1 and CDR2 (germline): MDHEN, SYDVKM. The trim removed 2 bases at V and 3 bases at J, leaving 1 base unmatched. This CDR3 comprises 13 residues. This chain links TRBV28 with TRBJ2-7, with TRBD1 identical over 7 bases. The sequenced material came from memory CD4+ T cells from blood. This TCR derives from an adult in good health and CMV-seropositive. The DNA of the CDR3 is TGTGCCAGCAGTTTAGGGACAGACTACGAGCAGTACTTC. Translated: CASSLGTDYEQYF.